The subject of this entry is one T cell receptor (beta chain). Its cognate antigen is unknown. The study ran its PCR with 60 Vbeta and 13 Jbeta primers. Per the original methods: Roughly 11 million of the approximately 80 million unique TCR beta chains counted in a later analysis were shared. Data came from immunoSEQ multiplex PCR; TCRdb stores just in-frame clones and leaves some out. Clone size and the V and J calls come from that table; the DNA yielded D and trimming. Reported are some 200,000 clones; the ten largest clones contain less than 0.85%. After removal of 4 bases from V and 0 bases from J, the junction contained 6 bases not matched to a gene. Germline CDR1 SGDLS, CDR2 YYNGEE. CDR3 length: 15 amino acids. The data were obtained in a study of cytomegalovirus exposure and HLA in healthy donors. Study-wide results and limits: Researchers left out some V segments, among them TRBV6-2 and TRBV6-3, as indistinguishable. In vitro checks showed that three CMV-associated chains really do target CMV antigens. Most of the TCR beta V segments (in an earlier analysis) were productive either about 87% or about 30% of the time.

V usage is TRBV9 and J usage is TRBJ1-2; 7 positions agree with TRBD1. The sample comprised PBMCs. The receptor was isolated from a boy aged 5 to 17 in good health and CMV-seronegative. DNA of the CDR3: TGTGCCAGCAGCCCCGTCGGGACAGCTAACTATGGCTACACCTTC. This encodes CASSPVGTANYGYTF. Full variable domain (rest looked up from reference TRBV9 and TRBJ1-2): DSGVTQTPKHLITATGQRVTLRCSPRSGDLSVYWYQQSLDQGLQFLIQYYNGEERAKGNILERFSAQQFPDLHSELNLSSLELGDSALYFCASSPVGTANYGYTFGSGTRLTVV.